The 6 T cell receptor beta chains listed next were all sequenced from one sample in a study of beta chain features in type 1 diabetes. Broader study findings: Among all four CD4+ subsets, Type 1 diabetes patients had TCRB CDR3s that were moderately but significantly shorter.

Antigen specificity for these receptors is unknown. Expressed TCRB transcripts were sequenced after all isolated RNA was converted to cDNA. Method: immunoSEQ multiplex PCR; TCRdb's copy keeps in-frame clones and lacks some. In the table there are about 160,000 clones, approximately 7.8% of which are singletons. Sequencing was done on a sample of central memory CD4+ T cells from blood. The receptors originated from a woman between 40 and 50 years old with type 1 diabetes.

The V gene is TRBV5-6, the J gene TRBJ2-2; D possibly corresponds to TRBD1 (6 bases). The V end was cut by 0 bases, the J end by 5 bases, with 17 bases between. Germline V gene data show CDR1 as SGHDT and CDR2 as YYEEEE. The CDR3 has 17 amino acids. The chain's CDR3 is CASSLGPMGARTGELFF. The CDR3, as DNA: TGTGCCAGCAGCTTGGGCCCGATGGGGGCGCGAACCGGGGAGCTGTTTTTT.

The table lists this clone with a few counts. The chain's CDR3 is CASSLLGVNTGELFF. CDR3 DNA: TGCGCCAGCAGCCTCCTCGGGGTGAACACCGGGGAGCTGTTTTTT. V gene TRBV5-1 combines with J gene TRBJ2-2, with D tentatively TRBD2 (5 bases). Germline CDR1 reads SGHRS; CDR2 reads YFSETQ. This CDR3 comprises 15 residues. The V and J ends lost 4 bases and 1 base respectively, with 11 bases between them.

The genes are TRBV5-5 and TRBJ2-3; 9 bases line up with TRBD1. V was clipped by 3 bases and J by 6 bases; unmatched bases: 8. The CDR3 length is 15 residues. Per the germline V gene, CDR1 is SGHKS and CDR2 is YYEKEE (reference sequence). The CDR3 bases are TGTGCCAGCAGCTCTGAGGGACAGGGAGTGGATACGCAGTATTTT. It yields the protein CASSSEGQGVDTQYF. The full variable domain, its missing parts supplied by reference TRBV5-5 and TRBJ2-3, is DAGVTQSPTHLIKTRGQQVTLRCSPISGHKSVSWYQQVLGQGPQFIFQYYEKEERGRGNFPDRFSARQFPNYSSELNVNALLLGDSALYLCASSSEGQGVDTQYFGPGTRLTVL.

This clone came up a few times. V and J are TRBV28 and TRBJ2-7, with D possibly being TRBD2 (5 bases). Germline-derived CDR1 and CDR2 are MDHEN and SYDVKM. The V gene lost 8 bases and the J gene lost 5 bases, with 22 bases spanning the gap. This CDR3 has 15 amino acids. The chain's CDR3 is CASWSRGKGRDEQYF. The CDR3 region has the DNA TGTGCCAGCTGGTCGCGAGGGAAAGGGCGGGACGAGCAGTACTTC.

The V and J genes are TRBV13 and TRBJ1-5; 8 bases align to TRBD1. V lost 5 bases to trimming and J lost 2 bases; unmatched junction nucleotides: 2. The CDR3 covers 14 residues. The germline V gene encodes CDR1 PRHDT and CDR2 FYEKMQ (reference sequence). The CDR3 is CASSEQGGNQPQHF. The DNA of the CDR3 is TGTGCCAGCAGCGAACAGGGGGGCAATCAGCCCCAGCATTTT.

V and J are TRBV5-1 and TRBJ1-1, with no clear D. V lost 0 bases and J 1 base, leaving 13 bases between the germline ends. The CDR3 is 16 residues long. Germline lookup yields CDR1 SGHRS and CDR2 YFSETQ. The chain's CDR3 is CASSLAPGAANTEAFF. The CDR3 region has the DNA TGCGCCAGCAGCTTGGCGCCAGGTGCTGCGAACACTGAAGCTTTCTTT. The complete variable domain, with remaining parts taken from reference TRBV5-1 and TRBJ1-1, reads KAGVTQTPRYLIKTRGQQVTLSCSPISGHRSVSWYQQTPGQGLQFLFEYFSETQRNKGNFPGRFSGRQFSNSRSEMNVSTLELGDSALYLCASSLAPGAANTEAFFGQGTRLTVV.